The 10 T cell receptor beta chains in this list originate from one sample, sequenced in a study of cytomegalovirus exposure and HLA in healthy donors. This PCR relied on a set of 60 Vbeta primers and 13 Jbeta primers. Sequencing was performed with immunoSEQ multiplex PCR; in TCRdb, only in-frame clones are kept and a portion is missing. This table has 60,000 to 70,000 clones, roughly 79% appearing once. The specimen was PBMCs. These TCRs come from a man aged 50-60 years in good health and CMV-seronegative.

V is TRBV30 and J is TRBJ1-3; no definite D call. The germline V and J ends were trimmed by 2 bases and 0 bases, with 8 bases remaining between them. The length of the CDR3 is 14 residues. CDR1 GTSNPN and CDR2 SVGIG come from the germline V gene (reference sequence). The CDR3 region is CAWSSSGSGNTIYF. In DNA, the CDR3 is TGTGCCTGGAGTTCCTCAGGCTCTGGAAACACCATATATTTT.

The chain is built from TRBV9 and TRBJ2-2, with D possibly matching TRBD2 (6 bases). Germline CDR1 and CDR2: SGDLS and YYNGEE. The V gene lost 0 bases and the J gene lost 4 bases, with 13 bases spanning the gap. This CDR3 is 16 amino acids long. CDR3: CASSVVGGSRTGELFF. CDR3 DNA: TGTGCCAGCAGCGTAGTGGGGGGATCTCGCACCGGGGAGCTGTTTTTT. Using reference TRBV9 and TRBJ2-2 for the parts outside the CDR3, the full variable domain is DSGVTQTPKHLITATGQRVTLRCSPRSGDLSVYWYQQSLDQGLQFLIQYYNGEERAKGNILERFSAQQFPDLHSELNLSSLELGDSALYFCASSVVGGSRTGELFFGEGSRLTVL.

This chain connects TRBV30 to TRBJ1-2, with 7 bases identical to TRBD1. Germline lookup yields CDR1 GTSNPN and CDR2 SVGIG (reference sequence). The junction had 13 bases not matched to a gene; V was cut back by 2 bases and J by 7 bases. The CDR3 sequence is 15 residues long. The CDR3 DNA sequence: TGTGCCTGGAGTATGTACCGGGACAGCAGATCTGGCTACACCTTC. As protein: CAWSMYRDSRSGYTF.

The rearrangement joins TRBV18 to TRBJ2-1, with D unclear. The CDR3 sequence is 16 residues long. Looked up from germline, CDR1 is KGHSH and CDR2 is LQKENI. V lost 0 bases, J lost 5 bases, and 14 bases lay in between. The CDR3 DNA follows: TGTGCCAGCTCACCACCGTCAGTGGTTCGAAACAATGAGCAGTTCTTC. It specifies CASSPPSVVRNNEQFF. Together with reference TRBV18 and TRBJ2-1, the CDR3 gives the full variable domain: NAGVMQNPRHLVRRRGQEARLRCSPMKGHSHVYWYRQLPEEGLKFMVYLQKENIIDESGMPKERFSAEFPKEGPSILRIQQVVRGDSAAYFCASSPPSVVRNNEQFFGPGTRLTVL.

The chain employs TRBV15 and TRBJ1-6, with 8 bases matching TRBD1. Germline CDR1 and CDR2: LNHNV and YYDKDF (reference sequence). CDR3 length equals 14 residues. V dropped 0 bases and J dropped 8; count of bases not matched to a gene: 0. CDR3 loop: CATSRDRGHSPLHF. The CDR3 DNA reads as TGTGCCACCAGCAGAGACAGGGGGCATTCACCCCTCCACTTT.

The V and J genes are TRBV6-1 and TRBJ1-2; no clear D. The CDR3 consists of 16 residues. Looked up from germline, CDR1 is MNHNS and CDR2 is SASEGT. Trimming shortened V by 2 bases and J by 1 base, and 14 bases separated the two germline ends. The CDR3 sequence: CASSETDFGYNYGYTF. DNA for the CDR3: TGTGCCAGCAGTGAAACGGACTTTGGCTATAACTATGGCTACACCTTC.

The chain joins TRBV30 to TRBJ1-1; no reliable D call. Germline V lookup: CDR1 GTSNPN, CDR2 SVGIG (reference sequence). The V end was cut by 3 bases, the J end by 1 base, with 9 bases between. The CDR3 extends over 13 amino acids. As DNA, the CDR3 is TGTGCCTGGAGGCCCCACGGGAACACTGAAGCTTTCTTT. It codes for CAWRPHGNTEAFF.

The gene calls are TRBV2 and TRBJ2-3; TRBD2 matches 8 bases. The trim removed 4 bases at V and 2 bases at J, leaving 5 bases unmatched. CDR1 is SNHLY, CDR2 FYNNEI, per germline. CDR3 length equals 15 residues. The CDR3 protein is CASSVVGGATDTQYF. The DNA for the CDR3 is TGTGCCAGCAGTGTCGTCGGGGGGGCCACAGATACGCAGTATTTT.

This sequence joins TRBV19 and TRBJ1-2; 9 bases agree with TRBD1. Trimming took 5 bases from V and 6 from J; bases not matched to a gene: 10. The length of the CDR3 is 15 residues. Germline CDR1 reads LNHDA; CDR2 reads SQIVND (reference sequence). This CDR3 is CASSLPGQGYDGYTF. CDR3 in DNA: TGTGCCAGTAGTCTACCGGGACAGGGATACGATGGCTACACCTTC.

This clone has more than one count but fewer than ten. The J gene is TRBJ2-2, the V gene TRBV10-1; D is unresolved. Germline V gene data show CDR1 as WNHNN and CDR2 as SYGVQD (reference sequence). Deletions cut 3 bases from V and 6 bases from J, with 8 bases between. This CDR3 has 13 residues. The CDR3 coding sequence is TGCGCCAGCAGTGAACTATTGGCCGGGGAGCTGTTTTTT. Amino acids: CASSELLAGELFF.